This TCR beta chain was identified during a study of CD8+ T cells in alopecia areata (dated by TCRdb to 2016 to 2019). Regarding the complete study: The study used high-throughput TCRbeta sequencing to examine T cell clonal expansion in alopecia areata, in both the C3H/HeJ mouse model and human patients. Scalp clonality was compared across normal scalp (n=4), patchy alopecia areata scalp (n=8), and alopecia totalis/universalis scalp (n=8). RNA came from the PAXgene miRNA kit for fixed scalp, the miRNeasy kit for PBMCs, and the RNeasy kit for mouse skin. In humans, TCRbeta sequencing was performed on scalp tissue and on sorted CD4+ and CD8+ peripheral blood T cells from healthy controls and from patients with patchy or totalis/universalis alopecia areata. Amplification of TCRbeta CDR3 regions was done by immunoSEQ multiplex PCR using 35 Vbeta forward primers and 13 Jbeta reverse primers.

On this clone itself: Its cognate antigen has yet to be identified. No base quality information exists; no much larger clone differs at one position.

After PBMCs were isolated by density centrifugation and stained for CD3, CD4 and CD8, a FACSAria was used to sort CD4+ and CD8+ T cells. Unaffected controls provided scalp biopsies and blood samples. Receptor libraries were prepared by the immunoSEQ multiplex PCR assay. RNA was extracted from all samples and reverse transcribed into cDNA, which served as template for TCR sequencing. First-strand cDNA was synthesized using SuperScript III with a 2:1 mix of oligo-dT and random hexamers. Amplification bias was assessed with a synthetic immune receptor repertoire, and residual bias was removed computationally. On the authors' methods: Raw reads were preprocessed for error removal, and CDR3 was defined according to IMGT conventions as running from the conserved cysteine to phenylalanine. To get clonality, Shannon entropy was normalized by log2 of the number of productive unique TCRs and the result was subtracted from 1. Whether scalp clones were CD4 or CD8 was inferred by matching scalp TCRbeta sequences against CD4 and CD8 repertoires sorted from blood. TCRdb carries this immuneACCESS record with in-frame sequences only. Its versions omit some clonotypes, under half of them owing to an unresolved V gene in the studies checked, with the rest unexplained. The V and J calls and clone size are taken from that table; D and trimming were inferred from the DNA. In all, the sample holds about 150,000 clones, and about three fifths of those were seen once. Of the sample, 4.5% to 5% falls within the top ten clones.

The CDR1 and CDR2 encoded by the germline V gene are SGDLS and YYNGEE. The trim is 4 bases for V and 1 base for J, with a gap of 14 bases between the germline ends. The CDR3 covers 15 residues, taking in both the cysteine and the phenylalanine. CDR3 DNA is the only sequence kept; it has 45 bases, read in frame from the first base. Beyond this particular receptor, the publication reports: Lesional scalp, especially in alopecia totalis/universalis, showed higher clonality and more expanded CD8+ clones than normal scalp, suggesting antigenic drive. Compared with mice, TCR sequences shared between patients were less clear, possibly partly because of HLA diversity across the patient population. Unlike mouse skin, where gammadelta T cells dominate, normal human skin contains resident alphabeta T cells that get sequenced too, which complicates analysis of the scalp TCR repertoire.

The V gene is TRBV9 and the J gene is TRBJ1-1, with the D segment identity uncertain. Sequenced material: CD4+ T cells sorted from blood. This sequence was found in a human donor in good health. CDR3 reads: CASSTGPRQNTEAFF. The bases read TGTGCCAGCAGCACGGGCCCCCGACAGAACACTGAAGCTTTCTTT.